This T cell receptor (beta chain) was recorded in a study of T cell repertoires in ileal Crohn's disease. The method was immunoSEQ multiplex PCR; TCRdb's version includes in-frame clones alone and lacks a portion of them. The sample holds around 650 clones, 97% seen once. Study results and limitations: Every patient over 26.8% clonality showed endoscopic recurrence.

Comment on this clone: Its antigen is as yet unknown.

Time point in this sample: inflamed ileum from the surgical specimen. Included were adult ileal or ileocolonic Crohn's patients indicated for ileocolonic resection. This clonotype was sampled from an adult with Crohn's disease. The sample was ileal tissue.

This CDR3 is CASSYGQIGGYTF. The CDR3 region has the DNA TGTGCCAGCAGTTACGGACAAATTGGGGGCTACACCTTC. The chain combines TRBV6-5 with TRBJ1-2; a possible D gene is TRBD1 (5 bases). Germline V lookup: CDR1 MNHEY, CDR2 SVGAGI. Trimming cost V 2 bases and J 8 bases, with 12 bases left between them. The CDR3 is 13 residues long.